The source of this T cell receptor (beta chain) is a study of CD8 T cells in ankylosing spondylitis. Whole-study findings and limits: As reported, disease-linked clones showed significant enrichment in matched ankylosing spondylitis synovial fluid. Seven to nine highly homologous variants made up a TCR beta motif, and this motif appeared characteristic of ankylosing spondylitis blood.

In the case of this clonotype: What it recognizes is unknown.

Quantitative 5'-RACE with molecular barcodes was used to make the TCR beta libraries. TCRdb redid the calling of the 5' RACE reads with MiXCR, one entry per CDR3 protein. Of some 200,000 distinct CDR3 sequences listed, around 13% were seen once; the top ten hold 16%. V trimming: 11 bases; J trimming: 1 base; junction bases outside the gene matches: 8. The CDR3 is made up of 14 amino acids. Germline V gene lookup returns CDR1 MNHNS and CDR2 SASEGT. The chain has TRBV6-1 and TRBJ1-1, with 9 bases aligning to TRBD1. Sequencing was done on a sample of blood, either unsorted or a sorted T cell fraction (not recorded which). The clonotype was recovered from a male donor with ankylosing spondylitis or in good health (not recorded which). The CDR3: CAHRGLHENTEAFF. The CDR3, as DNA: TGTGCCCACAGGGGGCTACATGAGAACACTGAAGCTTTCTTT.